One sample yielded the 17 T cell receptor beta chains listed below, sequenced in a study of early T cells in non-severe SARS-CoV-2 infection. TCRdb ran MiXCR on the 5' RACE reads and lists one entry per CDR3 protein. The sample has about 100,000 distinct CDR3 sequences; more than 9.5% are singletons. Sequencing was performed on whole blood. All receptors come from an adult who was a healthcare worker with PCR-confirmed SARS-CoV-2 infection or an uninfected control (not recorded which).

The genes are TRBV18 and TRBJ2-7; D not certain. From germline, CDR1 is KGHSH and CDR2 LQKENI. The CDR3 spans 14 residues. The V gene lost 3 bases and the J gene lost 3 bases, with 12 bases spanning the gap. The CDR3 spells CASSPRQEFYEQYF. CDR3 nucleotide sequence: TGTGCCAGCTCACCCCGCCAGGAGTTCTACGAGCAGTACTTC.

Only a few counts were recorded for this clonotype. The rearrangement uses TRBV5-6 and TRBJ2-3; either TRBD1 or TRBD2 may fit D (6 bases each). V was clipped by 3 bases and J by 3 bases, with 14 bases between them. This CDR3 is 15 amino acids long. Germline V gene sequence: CDR1 SGHDT, CDR2 YYEEEE. In DNA, the CDR3 is TGTGCCAGCAGCTGGGGGGCGCGGGATACAGATACGCAGTATTTT. Protein: CASSWGARDTDTQYF. Looking up the rest from reference TRBV5-6 and TRBJ2-3 gives the full variable domain: DAGVTQSPTHLIKTRGQQVTLRCSPKSGHDTVSWYQQALGQGPQFIFQYYEEEERQRGNFPDRFSGHQFPNYSSELNVNALLLGDSALYLCASSWGARDTDTQYFGPGTRLTVL.

In its sample, this clonotype was seen many times. V gene TRBV20-1 combines with J gene TRBJ2-7; possible D gene TRBD1, 6 bases. Germline CDR1 is DFQATT and CDR2 is SNEGSKA (reference sequence). V was cut by 3 bases and J by 4 bases, with 22 bases left in between. The CDR3 sequence is 16 residues long. CDR3 in amino acids: CSARPTTGTTYYEQYF. CDR3 in DNA: TGCAGTGCTAGGCCAACCACCGGGACAACCTATTACGAGCAGTACTTC.

This clonotype was picked up many times. The chain employs TRBV25-1 and TRBJ2-7; 9 nucleotides align to TRBD2. The CDR3 runs 14 residues. V was clipped by 3 bases and J by 1 base; unmatched bases: 1. The germline V gene encodes CDR1 MGHDK and CDR2 SYGVNS. CDR3 in amino acids: CASSDSGRSYEQYF. The DNA of the CDR3 is TGTGCCAGCAGTGACAGCGGGAGGTCCTACGAGCAGTACTTC.

This chain joins TRBV7-2 and TRBJ1-6; no reliable D call. The length of the CDR3 is 11 residues. Germline loops: CDR1 SGHTA, CDR2 FQGNSA. V was cut by 5 bases and J by 8 bases, with 4 bases left in between. The CDR3 loop reads CASSKDSPLHF. DNA of the CDR3: TGTGCCAGCAGCAAGGATTCACCCCTCCACTTT.

The chain couples TRBV7-3 to TRBJ2-2, with D possibly TRBD2 on 5 matching bases. Trimming took 2 bases from V and 4 from J, leaving 14 bases between them. CDR1 and CDR2 from the germline V gene are SGHTA and FQGTGA. The CDR3 consists of 16 residues. CDR3 in DNA: TGTGCCAGCAGCTTACGAGCGGTTGCCACCACCGGGGAGCTGTTTTTT. It encodes CASSLRAVATTGELFF.

About this clonotype itself: Possible read error: a much larger clone is one base away. The chain uses TRBV12-3 or TRBV12-4 and TRBJ1-4; the D is unclear. The CDR3 sequence is 15 residues long. The CDR3 DNA reads TGTGCCAGCATGGCGAGGAGGGAAGCTAATGAAAATCTGTTTTTT. This sequence encodes CASMARREANENLFF.

The chain employs TRBV11-2 and TRBJ2-7; 11 bases align to TRBD2. CDR3 length equals 14 residues. CDR1 and CDR2 (germline): SGHAT, FQNNGV. V lost 8 bases to trimming and J lost 5 bases; unmatched junction nucleotides: 8. The CDR3 loop is CASETSGIKDEQYF. In DNA, the CDR3 is TGTGCCAGCGAGACTAGCGGGATTAAAGACGAGCAGTACTTC.

This chain connects TRBV4-1 to TRBJ1-5; no reliable D call. The length of the CDR3 is 15 residues. Deletions cut 0 bases from V and 2 bases from J, with 8 bases between. Germline V lookup: CDR1 MGHRA, CDR2 YSYEKL. The CDR3 region is CASSQDGGGNQPQHF. CDR3 coding DNA: TGCGCCAGCAGCCAAGATGGCGGGGGCAATCAGCCCCAGCATTTT.

V is TRBV20-1 and J is TRBJ1-4, with TRBD1 matching over 7 bases. CDR3 size: 12 residues. Germline assignment: CDR1 DFQATT and CDR2 SNEGSKA (reference sequence). With V trimmed by 7 bases and J by 7 bases, 6 bases remained unmatched. The CDR3 here is CSVNRGAEKLFF. As DNA, the CDR3 is TGCAGTGTAAACAGGGGAGCTGAAAAACTGTTTTTT.

This clonotype has a count of ten or more. The chain carries TRBV15 and TRBJ2-1; D is possibly TRBD2 (6 bases). The CDR3 sequence is 12 residues long. Trimming shortened V by 6 bases and J by 9 bases, and 12 bases separated the two germline ends. The V gene's germline CDR1 is LNHNV and CDR2 YYDKDF (reference sequence). CDR3 DNA sequence: TGTGCCACCAGAGCCGACGGGAGTGAGCAGTTCTTC. Its translation: CATRADGSEQFF.

V usage is TRBV29-1 and J usage is TRBJ2-6, with 7 nucleotides matching TRBD1. CDR3 length: 14 residues. After removal of 6 bases from V and 2 bases from J, the junction contained 4 bases not matched to a gene. Germline loops: CDR1 SQVTM, CDR2 ANQGSEA. CDR3 sequence reads: CSVGDRAGANVLTF. For the CDR3, the DNA is TGCAGCGTGGGAGACAGGGCTGGGGCCAACGTCCTGACTTTC.

Many counts were recorded for this clonotype. The chain carries TRBV4-3 and TRBJ1-1; no clear D. The CDR3 length is 17 residues. Germline CDR1 and CDR2: LGHNA and YSLEER. The ends were cut back, 0 bases at V and 2 bases at J, with 16 bases in the middle. Here the CDR3 reads CASSQDRLKWQNTEAFF. The CDR3 region has the DNA TGCGCCAGCAGCCAAGATCGGTTAAAGTGGCAAAACACTGAAGCTTTCTTT.

The V call is TRBV25-1, the J call TRBJ1-4, with D unresolved. There are 13 residues in the CDR3. Between the trimmed V and J ends, which lost 1 base and 9 bases, there was a span of 9 bases. Germline loops: CDR1 MGHDK, CDR2 SYGVNS. The CDR3 sequence: CASSEFGGQKLFF. CDR3 bases: TGTGCCAGCAGTGAATTTGGAGGACAAAAACTGTTTTTT.

This clonotype was detected ten times or more. V gene TRBV7-2 combines with J gene TRBJ1-1; 7 bases agree with TRBD1. This CDR3 contains 13 residues. J gave up 4 bases and V 5 bases, and 4 bases lay outside the gene matches. In germline, CDR1 is SGHTA, CDR2 FQGNSA. The CDR3 protein is CASSLNRGTEAFF. DNA of the CDR3: TGTGCCAGCAGCCTTAACAGGGGCACTGAAGCTTTCTTT. Supplemented by reference TRBV7-2 and TRBJ1-1, the full variable domain reads GAGVSQSPSNKVTEKGKDVELRCDPISGHTALYWYRQSLGQGLEFLIYFQGNSAPDKSGLPSDRFSAERTGGSVSTLTIQRTQQEDSAVYLCASSLNRGTEAFFGQGTRLTVV.

This clonotype turned up a few times. V usage is TRBV14 and J usage is TRBJ2-3; D not resolved. CDR1 is SGHDN and CDR2 is FVKESK in the germline V gene. Trimming shortened V by 1 base and J by 1 base, and 15 bases separated the two germline ends. The CDR3 runs to 17 residues. DNA for the CDR3: TGTGCCAGCAGCCAAGGAAGTCTCTACAGCGGCACAGATACGCAGTATTTT. It is translated as CASSQGSLYSGTDTQYF.

The chain employs TRBV29-1 and TRBJ1-2, with D uncertain. Germline assignment: CDR1 SQVTM and CDR2 ANQGSEA. The CDR3 covers 13 residues. With 2 bases removed from V and 4 bases from J, the gap between germline ends came to 11 bases. The CDR3 loop is CSVERNGIYGYTF. The CDR3 bases are TGCAGCGTTGAACGTAACGGAATCTATGGCTACACCTTC.